One sample yielded the 4 T cell receptor beta chains listed below, sequenced in a study of blood T cell repertoires in COVID-19. Sequenced by immunoSEQ multiplex PCR; TCRdb stores in-frame clones only, minus some. The data hold approximately 150,000 clones, with approximately 81% observed a single time. Source material: peripheral blood. These receptors came from a human donor in a cohort sampled during active COVID-19.

The chain links TRBV4-3 to TRBJ1-2, with 8 nucleotides matching TRBD1. Germline V gene lookup returns CDR1 LGHNA and CDR2 YSLEER. V lost 0 bases to trimming and J lost 4 bases; unmatched junction nucleotides: 4. This CDR3 is 15 amino acids long. DNA of the CDR3: TGCGCCAGCAGCCAAGACCGGGACAGGCTCTATGGCTACACCTTC. Protein: CASSQDRDRLYGYTF.

The chain has TRBV6-2 or TRBV6-3 and TRBJ1-5; D not certain. Trimming left V 6 bases short and J 4 bases short, with 19 bases between. The CDR3 contains 16 residues. Germline V gene sequence: CDR1 MNHEY, CDR2 SVGEGT. This CDR3 reads CASSPLGLGPNQPQHF. CDR3 in DNA: TGTGCCAGCAGCCCTCTGGGCTTGGGCCCGAATCAGCCCCAGCATTTT.

V gene TRBV15 combines with J gene TRBJ2-3, with TRBD2 as a possible D gene (6 bases). Germline CDR1 LNHNV, CDR2 YYDKDF (reference sequence). V shed 4 bases and J shed 6 bases, with 17 bases lying between them. The CDR3 sequence is 15 residues long. Here the CDR3 reads CATSKNSGVGDTQYF. DNA of the CDR3: TGTGCCACCAGCAAGAATAGCGGAGTGGGGGATACGCAGTATTTT.

The chain carries TRBV3-1 (or the pseudogene TRBV3-2) and TRBJ2-2, with D possibly matching TRBD1 (6 bases). The CDR3 is 16 amino acids. The V and J ends lost 4 bases and 2 bases respectively, with 14 bases between them. From germline, CDR1 is LGHDT and CDR2 YNNKEL (reference sequence). In DNA, the CDR3 is TGTGCCAGCAGCCCACCGACAGGTTCTAACACCGGGGAGCTGTTTTTT. It yields the protein CASSPPTGSNTGELFF.